Below are 4 T cell receptor beta chains sequenced from a single sample in a study of T cells in Graves' hyperthyroidism and ophthalmopathy. Researchers amplified the TCR beta CDR3 regions from RNA transcripts. Researchers ran a first-round RT-PCR on the TCR CDR3 using the HTBI primer set. TCRdb re-analysed the multiplex PCR reads in MiXCR, keeping a single row per CDR3 protein. This sample yields hundreds of thousands of distinct CDR3 sequences, of which around 20% are seen a single time; under 35% belongs to the top ten. Sample: blood. The origin of the receptors is a man aged 25-45 years with Graves' ophthalmopathy.

This clonotype was detected only once. The junction and the germline gene differ at one end; a read error may be behind it. This chain links TRBV7-9 with TRBJ2-1, with 8 bases fitting TRBD1. The CDR3 is 14 residues long. Germline lookup yields CDR1 SEHNR and CDR2 FQNEAQ (reference sequence). CDR3 nucleotides: TGTGCCAGCAGCTCCGGGACAGGCTACAGTGAGCAGTTCTTC. This codes for CASSSGTGYSEQFF.

V gene TRBV6-4 combines with J gene TRBJ2-1; D might be TRBD2 (5 bases). The germline CDR1 and CDR2 sequences are MRHNA and SNTAGT. The CDR3 has 16 residues. V was pared by 6 bases and J by 0 bases, with 15 bases between. CDR3: CASSPLLGSSYNEQFF. The CDR3 DNA reads as TGTGCCAGCAGCCCCCTTCTGGGGAGCTCCTACAATGAGCAGTTCTTC.

Only a few counts were recorded for this clonotype. The chain couples TRBV14 to TRBJ2-5; D uncertain. The CDR3 loop spans 13 amino acids. Germline V lookup: CDR1 SGHDN, CDR2 FVKESK. The V end was cut by 1 base, the J end by 5 bases, with 8 bases between. The CDR3, as DNA: TGTGCCAGCAGCCAAGTACCCCGGGAGACCCAGTACTTC. Amino acids: CASSQVPRETQYF.

This clonotype has just a few counts. The genes are TRBV5-1 and TRBJ2-3; 11 bases match TRBD1. The CDR3 covers 15 residues. Trimming at V came to 4 bases and at J to 2 bases, leaving 3 bases not matched to a gene. The germline gives CDR1 SGHRS, CDR2 YFSETQ. The CDR3 region has the DNA TGCGCCAGCAGCGCCGGACAGGGGGCCACAGATACGCAGTATTTT. It is translated as CASSAGQGATDTQYF.